This T cell receptor beta chain originates from a study of T-cell reconstitution after alpha-beta-depleted transplantation in children. In this sample, this clonotype turned up a few times. Its antigen remains unknown. Study outcomes and limitations: Diversity of TCRbeta at day 60 was high in some patients, arising from surviving recipient T cells and thymic progenitors. Several hundred expanded graft clones reportedly gave rise to the alpha-beta T cells present about two months after transplant.

Preparation of the TCRbeta library used unique molecular identifiers. A single record per CDR3 protein comes from TCRdb applying MiXCR to the PCR reads. The table includes some 290,000 distinct CDR3 sequences, around 20% detected once. CDR1 is SQVTM, CDR2 ANQGSEA, per germline. V was pared by 3 bases and J by 4 bases, with 10 bases between. The CDR3 has 13 amino acids. The receptor was isolated from a male patient younger than 18 who had a stem cell transplant for acute lymphoblastic leukemia, so the T cells may come from the graft donor. The sample here was PBMCs, mostly from graft donor cells, taken 180 days after TCRalphabeta/CD19-depleted stem cell transplant. The chain links TRBV29-1 to TRBJ1-5; D perhaps matches TRBD1 (6 bases). CDR3 in amino acids: CSVEQGWNQPQHF. The CDR3 DNA reads TGCAGCGTTGAGCAGGGGTGGAATCAGCCCCAGCATTTT.